The 27 T cell receptor beta chains given below trace back to one sample, sequenced in a study of blood T cell repertoires in COVID-19. Sequencing was performed with immunoSEQ multiplex PCR; in TCRdb, only in-frame clones are kept and a portion is missing. The sample has 200,000 to 300,000 clones, about 93% seen once; the top ten hold about 0.79%. Sequencing was carried out using peripheral blood. These receptors were taken from a young man with COVID-19, enrolled during active disease.

This chain joins TRBV19 and TRBJ1-4, with D unresolved. Trimming left V 4 bases short and J 0 bases short, with 9 bases between. Looked up from germline, CDR1 is LNHDA and CDR2 is SQIVND (reference sequence). The CDR3 covers 15 residues. The CDR3 coding sequence is TGTGCCAGTAGTACAGTATTCGCAACTAATGAAAAACTGTTTTTT. Translation gives CASSTVFATNEKLFF.

This chain connects TRBV9 to TRBJ1-1, with D perhaps TRBD1 (5 bases). Trimming removed 0 bases at V and 2 bases at J, with 11 bases between. The CDR3 extends over 15 amino acids. Germline CDR1 reads SGDLS; CDR2 reads YYNGEE. The CDR3 coding sequence is TGTGCCAGCAGCGTAGTTCAGGGAGGAAACACTGAAGCTTTCTTT. This sequence encodes CASSVVQGGNTEAFF.

This sequence joins TRBV14 and TRBJ2-7; 8 nucleotides line up with TRBD2. CDR1 and CDR2 from the germline V gene are SGHDN and FVKESK. The CDR3 has 16 amino acids. V lost 5 bases and J lost 0; bases outside the gene matches: 9. CDR3 loop: CASSFLGGASSYEQYF. The DNA for the CDR3 is TGTGCCAGCAGCTTCCTCGGGGGGGCGAGCTCCTACGAGCAGTACTTC.

The rearrangement uses TRBV24-1 and TRBJ1-2; 7 positions match TRBD1. The ends lost 9 bases at V and 5 bases at J; junction bases unmatched: 20. The CDR3 runs 17 residues. The V gene's germline CDR1 is KGHDR and CDR2 SFDVKD. CDR3 in amino acids: CATQKTGRGPDPYGYTF. In DNA, the CDR3 is TGTGCCACCCAAAAGACAGGGAGAGGACCGGACCCTTATGGCTACACCTTC.

This chain joins TRBV5-1 and TRBJ1-4; possible D gene TRBD1, 6 bases. CDR1 SGHRS and CDR2 YFSETQ come from the germline V gene. V dropped 4 bases and J dropped 6 bases, with 10 bases sitting between them. The CDR3 runs to 13 residues. CDR3 protein: CASSPGADEKLFF. The CDR3 nucleotides are TGCGCCAGCAGCCCAGGGGCGGATGAAAAACTGTTTTTT.

The chain uses TRBV28 and TRBJ1-3, with D perhaps matching TRBD1 (5 bases). The germline V gene encodes CDR1 MDHEN and CDR2 SYDVKM. CDR3 length equals 17 residues. V lost 1 base to trimming and J lost 0 bases, with 13 bases between them. The CDR3 DNA sequence: TGTGCCAGCAGTTTATCCCTGACAGAAGCCTCTGGAAACACCATATATTTT. Translation gives CASSLSLTEASGNTIYF.

The rearrangement links TRBV9 to TRBJ1-1, with unresolved D. V lost 3 bases and J 0 bases, leaving 6 bases between the germline ends. This CDR3 contains 13 residues. CDR1 is SGDLS, CDR2 YYNGEE, per germline. The DNA of the CDR3 is TGTGCCAGCAGCGCCGGTATGAACACTGAAGCTTTCTTT. It translates to CASSAGMNTEAFF.

The chain links TRBV6-6 to TRBJ1-2; 7 bases are a match to TRBD1. The CDR3 extends over 14 amino acids. Germline CDR1 is MNHNY and CDR2 is SVGAGI (reference sequence). Unmatched junction bases numbered 7, after V lost 5 bases and J lost 4 bases. The CDR3 protein is CASSDRTGGYGYTF. DNA of the CDR3: TGTGCCAGCAGTGACCGGACAGGTGGCTATGGCTACACCTTC.

The J gene is TRBJ2-3, the V gene TRBV6-5; possible D gene TRBD2, 5 bases. Trimming cost V 3 bases and J 0 bases, with 7 bases left between them. CDR3 length: 14 amino acids. CDR1 is MNHEY, CDR2 SVGAGI, per germline. The CDR3 sequence is CASSYSVSTDTQYF. For the CDR3, the DNA is TGTGCCAGCAGTTATAGCGTTAGCACAGATACGCAGTATTTT.

J is TRBJ2-1 and V is TRBV5-1, with 12 bases matching TRBD1. The CDR3 runs 16 residues. J gave up 6 bases and V 3 bases, and 7 bases lay outside the gene matches. The germline gives CDR1 SGHRS, CDR2 YFSETQ. CDR3: CASSSYRDRGLNEQFF. CDR3 DNA: TGCGCCAGCAGCTCTTACCGGGACAGGGGGCTCAATGAGCAGTTCTTC.

The J gene is TRBJ1-1, the V gene TRBV2; weak D call: TRBD1 (6 bases). V gave up 7 bases and J gave up 1 base, with 13 bases separating them. Germline V lookup: CDR1 SNHLY, CDR2 FYNNEI. The CDR3 consists of 14 residues. The CDR3 loop is CASTQRTENTEAFF. The CDR3 DNA sequence: TGTGCCAGCACTCAGAGGACAGAGAACACTGAAGCTTTCTTT.

The V call is TRBV2, the J call TRBJ2-7, with D tentatively TRBD2 (5 bases). CDR1 is SNHLY and CDR2 is FYNNEI in the germline V gene. The V end lost 5 bases, the J end lost 7 bases, and 15 bases lay between the germline ends. This CDR3 has 13 residues. CDR3 sequence reads: CASSTSYSGEQYF. DNA of the CDR3: TGTGCCAGCAGTACCTCCTACTCGGGGGAGCAGTACTTC.

The rearrangement uses TRBV6-5 and TRBJ1-1; tentative D call: TRBD1 (6 bases). The V end lost 6 bases, the J end lost 10 bases, and 21 bases lay between the germline ends. This CDR3 is built from 14 residues. Per the germline V gene, CDR1 is MNHEY and CDR2 is SVGAGI. CDR3 nucleotides: TGTGCCAGCAGCCGCCTGGGGGGGGGCTGGGGAGCTTTCTTT. It translates to CASSRLGGGWGAFF.

CDR3 loop: CASSILGGRSNQPQHF. The CDR3 bases are TGTGCCAGTAGTATACTAGGGGGACGTAGCAATCAGCCCCAGCATTTT. The V and J genes are TRBV19 and TRBJ1-5, with D possibly being TRBD1 (6 bases). V lost 2 bases to trimming and J lost 0 bases, with 11 bases between them. Per the germline V gene, CDR1 is LNHDA and CDR2 is SQIVND (reference sequence). CDR3 length: 16 amino acids.

The genes are TRBV10-2 and TRBJ1-2; no clear D gene. Trimming cost V 3 bases and J 4 bases, with 15 bases left between them. The CDR3 runs to 15 residues. Looked up from germline, CDR1 is WSHSY and CDR2 is SAAADI. The CDR3 sequence is CASSEWLVRTYGYTF. The CDR3 nucleotides are TGCGCCAGCAGTGAATGGTTGGTGCGAACCTATGGCTACACCTTC.

V and J are TRBV6-5 and TRBJ1-6; D gene ambiguous. Trimming shortened V by 4 bases and J by 7 bases, and 5 bases separated the two germline ends. The germline V gene encodes CDR1 MNHEY and CDR2 SVGAGI. The CDR3 runs to 12 residues. Written as DNA, the CDR3 is TGTGCCAGCAGTTTTCTGAATTCACCCCTCCACTTT. Protein product: CASSFLNSPLHF.

The gene calls are TRBV27 and TRBJ1-1, with no clear D. CDR1 MNHEY and CDR2 SMNVEV come from the germline V gene (reference sequence). The CDR3 has 13 amino acids. Trimming took 2 bases from V and 1 from J, leaving 5 bases between them. The CDR3 spells CASSLRGNTEAFF. CDR3 nucleotides: TGTGCCAGCAGTTTAAGAGGGAACACTGAAGCTTTCTTT.

The chain employs TRBV5-6 and TRBJ2-5; D gene unclear. Germline loops: CDR1 SGHDT, CDR2 YYEEEE. This CDR3 spans 13 amino acids. With 2 bases removed from V and 4 bases from J, the gap between germline ends came to 9 bases. Written as DNA, the CDR3 is TGTGCCAGCAGCTTAATAATCCCAGAGACCCAGTACTTC. Protein: CASSLIIPETQYF.

The chain recombines TRBV12-5 with TRBJ1-1; TRBD1 matches at 10 bases. CDR3 size: 15 residues. CDR1 and CDR2 (germline): LGHNT, FRNRAP. V trimming: 5 bases; J trimming: 6 bases; junction bases outside the gene matches: 9. The DNA for the CDR3 is TGTGCTAGTGGTCCGCCGACAGGGGGCGTCGCTGAAGCTTTCTTT. Its protein product is CASGPPTGGVAEAFF.

This clone turned up a few times. The rearrangement joins TRBV19 to TRBJ2-2, with D tentatively TRBD2 (6 bases). V lost 3 bases to trimming and J lost 4 bases, with 9 bases between them. Germline CDR1 and CDR2: LNHDA and SQIVND (reference sequence). The CDR3 is 14 amino acids. For the CDR3, the DNA is TGTGCCAGTAGTATCCTGACTAGCACCGGGGAGCTGTTTTTT. Translating gives CASSILTSTGELFF. The variable domain in full, completed from reference TRBV19 and TRBJ2-2, reads DGGITQSPKYLFRKEGQNVTLSCEQNLNHDAMYWYRQDPGQGLRLIYYSQIVNDFQKGDIAEGYSVSREKKESFPLTVTSAQKNPTAFYLCASSILTSTGELFFGEGSRLTVL.

This chain links TRBV15 with TRBJ1-2, with 8 bases lining up with TRBD1. Germline lookup yields CDR1 LNHNV and CDR2 YYDKDF (reference sequence). CDR3 size: 16 residues. Trimming removed 5 bases from V and 8 bases from J; junction bases left unmatched: 16. The CDR3 region has the DNA TGTGCCACCAGCCGAAGCTGGGGACAGGCGGAGGACGGCTACACCTTC. Residues: CATSRSWGQAEDGYTF.

The chain carries TRBV4-2 and TRBJ2-3; D is undetermined. V shed 1 base and J shed 5 bases, with 13 bases lying between them. Looked up from germline, CDR1 is LGHNA and CDR2 is YNFKEQ. The CDR3 is made up of 15 amino acids. The CDR3 DNA follows: TGTGCCAGCAGCCAAGGTCTGTCGTTCAGAGATACGCAGTATTTT. Translation: CASSQGLSFRDTQYF.

V usage is TRBV5-6 and J usage is TRBJ1-2, with D perhaps TRBD1 (6 bases). This CDR3 comprises 14 residues. CDR1 and CDR2 from the germline V gene are SGHDT and YYEEEE. V lost 4 bases, J lost 0 bases, and 10 bases lay in between. CDR3 sequence reads: CASSTGHPNYGYTF. The CDR3 bases are TGTGCCAGCAGCACAGGGCATCCTAACTATGGCTACACCTTC.

This clone was observed a few times. The rearrangement links TRBV3-1 (or the pseudogene TRBV3-2) to TRBJ1-4; TRBD1 aligns across 9 bases. The CDR3 has 14 amino acids. V was clipped by 5 bases and J by 6 bases; unmatched bases: 4. Germline CDR1 LGHDT, CDR2 YNNKEL (reference sequence). The CDR3 reads CASSTQGADEKLFF. The DNA for the CDR3 is TGTGCCAGCAGCACACAGGGGGCTGATGAAAAACTGTTTTTT.

Only one count was recorded for this clone. This chain uses TRBV24-1 with TRBJ2-2, with D hard to call. V dropped 4 bases and J dropped 6 bases, with 5 bases sitting between them. There are 12 residues in the CDR3. Germline V CDR1 and CDR2: KGHDR, SFDVKD. The CDR3 nucleotides read TGTGCCACCAGTGACGGTCCCGGGGAGCTGTTTTTT. It specifies CATSDGPGELFF.

The rearrangement links TRBV12-3 or TRBV12-4 to TRBJ1-3; D unclear. The CDR3 has 12 residues. The germline V and J ends were trimmed by 7 bases and 1 base, with 5 bases remaining between them. The DNA of the CDR3 is TGTGCCAGCACCCGGTCTGGAAACACCATATATTTT. Translated, it gives CASTRSGNTIYF.

The chain has TRBV2 and TRBJ1-3; 7 bases are shared with TRBD1. The trim removed 5 bases at V and 2 bases at J, leaving 3 bases unmatched. The CDR3 is made up of 14 amino acids. Germline values: CDR1 SNHLY, CDR2 FYNNEI. The CDR3 spells CASSSGTAGNTIYF. In nucleotides, the CDR3 is TGTGCCAGCAGTTCCGGGACAGCTGGAAACACCATATATTTT.